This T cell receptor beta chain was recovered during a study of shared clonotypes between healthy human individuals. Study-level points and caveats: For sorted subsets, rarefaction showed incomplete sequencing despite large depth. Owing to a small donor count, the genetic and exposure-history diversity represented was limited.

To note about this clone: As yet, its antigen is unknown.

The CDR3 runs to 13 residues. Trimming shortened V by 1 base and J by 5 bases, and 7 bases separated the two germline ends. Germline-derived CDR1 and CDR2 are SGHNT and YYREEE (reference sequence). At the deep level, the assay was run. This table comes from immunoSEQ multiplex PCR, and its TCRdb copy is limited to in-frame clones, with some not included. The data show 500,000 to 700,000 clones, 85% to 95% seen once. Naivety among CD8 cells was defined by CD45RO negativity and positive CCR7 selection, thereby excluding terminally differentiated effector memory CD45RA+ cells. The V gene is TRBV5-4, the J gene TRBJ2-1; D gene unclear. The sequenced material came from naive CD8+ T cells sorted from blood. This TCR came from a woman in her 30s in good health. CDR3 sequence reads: CASSLMLNNEQFF. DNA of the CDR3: TGTGCCAGCAGCTTGATGCTAAACAATGAGCAGTTCTTC.